The next 30 T cell receptor beta chains were all read from a single sample in a study of shared T cell receptors in the human thymus. Clones were read by immunoSEQ multiplex PCR, and TCRdb kept only the in-frame ones, dropping some. In the table there are hundreds of thousands of clones, about 80% of which are singletons. These records were also assigned to another study, of human thymus T cells.

The source material was thymocytes. The receptors originated from a boy under two years old with a congenital heart defect.

This chain links TRBV30 with TRBJ1-5; TRBD1 matches at 8 bases. The CDR3 totals 16 residues. Germline lookup yields CDR1 GTSNPN and CDR2 SVGIG (reference sequence). The V segment lost 2 bases and the J segment 0 bases; nucleotides outside the gene matches: 6. The CDR3, as DNA: TGTGCCTGGAGTCGGCAGGGGGCTAATAGCAATCAGCCCCAGCATTTT. As protein: CAWSRQGANSNQPQHF.

The chain uses TRBV27 and TRBJ2-7; 14 nucleotides line up with TRBD2. Trimming took 4 bases from V and 2 from J; bases not matched to a gene: 4. CDR3 length equals 16 residues. Germline CDR1 and CDR2: MNHEY and SMNVEV (reference sequence). The CDR3 DNA follows: TGTGCCAGCAGTTCGGGACTAGCGGGAGTGGCCTACGAGCAGTACTTC. Residues: CASSSGLAGVAYEQYF.

The chain links TRBV7-2 to TRBJ1-4; D is undetermined. The CDR3 runs 15 residues. V lost 5 bases and J 4 bases, leaving 14 bases between the germline ends. The germline gives CDR1 SGHTA, CDR2 FQGNSA. Written as DNA, the CDR3 is TGTGCCAGCAGCGGCCGACGGGGATTTAATGAAAAACTGTTTTTT. Translated, it gives CASSGRRGFNEKLFF.

The J gene is TRBJ1-1, the V gene TRBV28, with D unclear. Germline CDR1 MDHEN, CDR2 SYDVKM. V dropped 9 bases and J dropped 1 base, with 9 bases sitting between them. The CDR3 runs to 12 residues. The DNA for the CDR3 is TGTGCCAGTGAGCGGGGGAACACTGAAGCTTTCTTT. Its translation is CASERGNTEAFF.

J is TRBJ2-3 and V is TRBV20-1; TRBD2 is a possible D gene (5 bases). Germline CDR1 is DFQATT and CDR2 is SNEGSKA (reference sequence). The CDR3 contains 11 residues. V lost 6 bases and J 6 bases, leaving 10 bases between the germline ends. The chain's CDR3 is CSASGLDTQYF. The CDR3 nucleotides are TGCAGTGCCTCGGGGTTGGATACGCAGTATTTT.

This clone has just one count. The rearrangement uses TRBV5-5 and TRBJ2-3, with 11 positions matching TRBD2. Germline values: CDR1 SGHKS, CDR2 YYEKEE (reference sequence). The CDR3 length is 17 residues. With V trimmed by 0 bases and J by 3 bases, 6 bases remained unmatched. The CDR3 nucleotides are TGTGCCAGCAGCTTGGTAGTCCCTAGCGGGGGGACAGATACGCAGTATTTT. Its protein product is CASSLVVPSGGTDTQYF.

The rearrangement links TRBV9 to TRBJ1-1; D ambiguous. The CDR3 length is 14 residues. CDR1 is SGDLS and CDR2 is YYNGEE in the germline V gene. V dropped 4 bases and J dropped 1 base, with 11 bases sitting between them. CDR3 region: CASSPSPGNTEAFF. In DNA form, the CDR3 reads TGTGCCAGCAGCCCCAGCCCGGGGAACACTGAAGCTTTCTTT. Combining the CDR3 with reference TRBV9 and TRBJ1-1 gives the whole variable domain DSGVTQTPKHLITATGQRVTLRCSPRSGDLSVYWYQQSLDQGLQFLIQYYNGEERAKGNILERFSAQQFPDLHSELNLSSLELGDSALYFCASSPSPGNTEAFFGQGTRLTVV.

Note on this clone: A junction boundary mismatches the germline segment, possibly from a read error. This chain uses TRBV28 with TRBJ1-2, with D tentatively TRBD1 (6 bases). The CDR3 contains 17 residues. The germline V gene encodes CDR1 MDHEN and CDR2 SYDVKM. Here the CDR3 DNA reads TGTGCCAGCAATTTAATTCGGACCTCGGGAAGGGGGTATGGCTACACCTTC. Residues: CASNLIRTSGRGYGYTF.

This clone has more than one count but fewer than ten. The J gene is TRBJ2-1, the V gene TRBV7-9, with a weak D call TRBD2 (5 bases). CDR3 length: 15 residues. Germline assignment: CDR1 SEHNR and CDR2 FQNEAQ (reference sequence). Trimming shortened V by 1 base and J by 3 bases, and 10 bases separated the two germline ends. In DNA, the CDR3 is TGTGCCAGCAGCTTAGGGGGAGTTGGCTACAATGAGCAGTTCTTC. It codes for CASSLGGVGYNEQFF.

V gene TRBV25-1 combines with J gene TRBJ2-3; D remains unclear. Germline CDR1 and CDR2: MGHDK and SYGVNS. CDR3 size: 15 residues. V was clipped by 5 bases and J by 0 bases, with 12 bases between them. As DNA, the CDR3 is TGTGCCAGCAGTCAGACGGCGACTAGCACAGATACGCAGTATTTT. Translation: CASSQTATSTDTQYF.

The chain carries TRBV7-2 and TRBJ1-2, with 8 bases aligning to TRBD1. V shed 4 bases and J 7 bases; nucleotides not matched to a gene: 5. The germline V gene has CDR1 SGHTA and CDR2 FQGNSA. The CDR3 contains 13 residues. CDR3 coding DNA: TGTGCCAGCAGCTCAATGGACAGGGTTGGCTACACCTTC. As protein: CASSSMDRVGYTF.

This clone was observed once. The rearrangement uses TRBV6-1 and TRBJ1-4; D is uncertain. The germline gives CDR1 MNHNS, CDR2 SASEGT. This CDR3 is built from 12 residues. The V end was cut by 4 bases, the J end by 5 bases, with 5 bases between. As DNA, the CDR3 is TGTGCCAGCAGTGGGAGAAATGAAAAACTGTTTTTT. It encodes CASSGRNEKLFF.

The CDR3 reads CASTVSNQPQHF. In DNA form, the CDR3 reads TGTGCCAGTACGGTTAGCAATCAGCCCCAGCATTTT. The gene calls are TRBV19 and TRBJ1-5, with D unclear. The CDR3 runs 12 residues. V was trimmed by 7 bases and J by 0 bases, leaving 4 bases between them. Germline V gene sequence: CDR1 LNHDA, CDR2 SQIVND (reference sequence).

This rearrangement joins TRBV11-2 to TRBJ2-7; TRBD1 is a possible D gene (6 bases). This CDR3 is 15 amino acids long. V was cut by 0 bases and J by 5 bases, with 14 bases left in between. Germline CDR1 SGHAT, CDR2 FQNNGV. The CDR3 nucleotides read TGTGCCAGCAGCTTAGACAAACTACAGGGTGACGAGCAGTACTTC. It is translated as CASSLDKLQGDEQYF.

The V call is TRBV4-2, the J call TRBJ2-7, with D perhaps matching TRBD2 (5 bases). V lost 9 bases to trimming and J lost 0 bases, with 21 bases between them. The CDR3 runs to 16 residues. Germline CDR1 LGHNA, CDR2 YNFKEQ. The DNA for the CDR3 is TGTGCCAGTGAACAAAACCCCACGGGAAACTCCTACGAGCAGTACTTC. Protein sequence: CASEQNPTGNSYEQYF.

The DNA of the CDR3 is TGTGCCAGCAGTCTCAGAGGACAGCAAGAGACCCAGTACTTC. Translated, it gives CASSLRGQQETQYF. V gene TRBV28 combines with J gene TRBJ2-5; D possibly corresponds to TRBD1 (6 bases). Deletions cut 5 bases from V and 2 bases from J, with 12 bases between. The CDR3 covers 14 residues. Germline CDR1 MDHEN, CDR2 SYDVKM.

The J gene is TRBJ2-3, the V gene TRBV29-1, with 9 bases aligning to TRBD1. Germline-derived CDR1 and CDR2 are SQVTM and ANQGSEA. The CDR3 runs 17 residues. The ends lost 7 bases at V and 3 bases at J; junction bases unmatched: 17. CDR3: CSGGGLTGTGRTDTQYF. The CDR3 nucleotides read TGCAGCGGGGGGGGACTCACCGGGACAGGGCGTACAGATACGCAGTATTTT.

This sequence joins TRBV7-3 and TRBJ2-2; the match to TRBD2 covers 10 bases. This CDR3 is 15 amino acids long. CDR1 is SGHTA, CDR2 FQGTGA, per germline. V shed 4 bases, J shed 6 bases, and the junction held 5 bases outside the gene matches. For the CDR3, the DNA is TGTGCCAGCAGCTCGCTAGCGGGAGAGCCCGGGGAGCTGTTTTTT. Amino acids: CASSSLAGEPGELFF.

The chain employs TRBV29-1 and TRBJ1-4; weak D call: TRBD1 (5 bases). CDR3 size: 12 residues. V was pared by 4 bases and J by 5 bases, with 8 bases between. CDR1 SQVTM and CDR2 ANQGSEA come from the germline V gene. The CDR3 region has the DNA TGCAGCGTTGGACAGCTGAATGAAAAACTGTTTTTT. It specifies CSVGQLNEKLFF.

This chain uses TRBV27 with TRBJ2-7; D not resolved. The germline gives CDR1 MNHEY, CDR2 SMNVEV (reference sequence). CDR3 length equals 15 residues. With 6 bases removed from V and 4 bases from J, the gap between germline ends came to 19 bases. CDR3 sequence reads: CASSQINRLEYEQYF. Here the CDR3 DNA reads TGTGCCAGCAGCCAGATTAATCGGTTGGAGTACGAGCAGTACTTC.

The genes are TRBV11-1 and TRBJ2-6, with TRBD2 matching 12 bases. CDR1 is SGHAT and CDR2 is FQDESV in the germline V gene (reference sequence). The J segment lost 2 bases and the V segment lost 6 bases, leaving 5 bases of the junction unmatched. The CDR3 spans 17 residues. CDR3 in amino acids: CASRQLAGGAGANVLTF. The CDR3 nucleotides are TGTGCCAGCAGGCAACTAGCGGGAGGAGCTGGGGCCAACGTCCTGACTTTC.

The chain recombines TRBV7-2 with TRBJ2-5; 9 positions agree with TRBD1. Germline CDR1 and CDR2: SGHTA and FQGNSA. V lost 1 base and J lost 3; bases outside the gene matches: 0. This CDR3 has 14 residues. The CDR3 DNA follows: TGTGCCAGCAGCTTAGGGACAGGGGAAGAGACCCAGTACTTC. Its translation is CASSLGTGEETQYF.

In DNA, the CDR3 is TGTGCCAGTAGCTGGAGGGGGCGTTTGGGCAATGAGCAGTTCTTC. This sequence encodes CASSWRGRLGNEQFF. The V and J genes are TRBV19 and TRBJ2-1; possible D gene TRBD1, 7 bases. The V and J ends lost 6 bases and 6 bases respectively, with 18 bases between them. CDR3 size: 15 residues. The germline CDR1 and CDR2 sequences are LNHDA and SQIVND (reference sequence).

The chain carries TRBV27 and TRBJ2-3; 9 bases line up with TRBD1. In germline, CDR1 is MNHEY, CDR2 SMNVEV (reference sequence). This CDR3 region has 15 residues. J lost 6 bases, V lost 4 bases, and 8 bases had no gene match. The CDR3 nucleotides are TGTGCCAGCAGTTCCCGGACAGGGGAGGGGGATACGCAGTATTTT. Translated, it gives CASSSRTGEGDTQYF.

About this clone itself: Here the CDR3 omits its conserved ending phenylalanine or tryptophan, so a read error is the likely source. It is unclear where the CDR3 begins or ends on the DNA, so no DNA is shown, and the CDR3 is as TCRdb lists it. The J gene is TRBJ2-3, the V gene TRBV4-3; TRBD1 is the table's D call, not checked against the DNA. Germline V gives CDR1 LGHNA, CDR2 YSLEER. The CDR3 is made up of 12 amino acids, end residues included. The CDR3 sequence: CASSQTGRRRVV.

The chain uses TRBV27 and TRBJ1-2; 7 bases line up with TRBD1. The CDR3 spans 15 residues. From germline, CDR1 is MNHEY and CDR2 SMNVEV (reference sequence). The V gene end was trimmed by 5 bases and the J gene end by 2 bases; junction bases not matched to a gene: 8. The CDR3 DNA is TGTGCCAGCAGTCCACGGGCGGGACAGAACTATGGCTACACCTTC. It translates to CASSPRAGQNYGYTF.

The genes are TRBV28 and TRBJ2-7, with 8 positions matching TRBD2. The CDR3 consists of 15 residues. CDR1 is MDHEN, CDR2 SYDVKM, per germline. After removal of 5 bases from V and 2 bases from J, the junction contained 8 bases not matched to a gene. CDR3 coding DNA: TGTGCCAGCAGTGCCCCTAGCGGGCCGCCCTACGAGCAGTACTTC. Its translation: CASSAPSGPPYEQYF.

This chain uses TRBV9 with TRBJ2-1; the match to TRBD2 covers 16 bases. Germline-derived CDR1 and CDR2 are SGDLS and YYNGEE. The V segment lost 3 bases and the J segment 7 bases; nucleotides outside the gene matches: 4. The CDR3 contains 16 residues. The CDR3 nucleotides are TGTGCCAGCAGCGGGGGGACTAGCGGGAGGGTGAATGAGCAGTTCTTC. Amino acid sequence: CASSGGTSGRVNEQFF. Full variable domain (rest looked up from reference TRBV9 and TRBJ2-1): DSGVTQTPKHLITATGQRVTLRCSPRSGDLSVYWYQQSLDQGLQFLIQYYNGEERAKGNILERFSAQQFPDLHSELNLSSLELGDSALYFCASSGGTSGRVNEQFFGPGTRLTVL.

The chain joins TRBV7-8 to TRBJ2-1, with D perhaps TRBD2 (6 bases). The CDR3 is made up of 14 amino acids. Trimming pared 5 bases from V and 4 bases from J, leaving 12 bases between. CDR1 is SGHVS, CDR2 FQNEAQ, per germline. As DNA, the CDR3 is TGTGCCAGCAGCCCCACCGGGGGATACAATGAGCAGTTCTTC. This encodes CASSPTGGYNEQFF.

The J gene is TRBJ2-5, the V gene TRBV6-1, with D unclear. Deletions cut 2 bases from V and 6 bases from J, with 22 bases between. From germline, CDR1 is MNHNS and CDR2 SASEGT. The CDR3 covers 17 residues. CDR3 protein: CASSEISRSPRGKTQYF. The CDR3 DNA follows: TGTGCCAGCAGTGAAATTTCACGGAGCCCTCGCGGAAAGACCCAGTACTTC.